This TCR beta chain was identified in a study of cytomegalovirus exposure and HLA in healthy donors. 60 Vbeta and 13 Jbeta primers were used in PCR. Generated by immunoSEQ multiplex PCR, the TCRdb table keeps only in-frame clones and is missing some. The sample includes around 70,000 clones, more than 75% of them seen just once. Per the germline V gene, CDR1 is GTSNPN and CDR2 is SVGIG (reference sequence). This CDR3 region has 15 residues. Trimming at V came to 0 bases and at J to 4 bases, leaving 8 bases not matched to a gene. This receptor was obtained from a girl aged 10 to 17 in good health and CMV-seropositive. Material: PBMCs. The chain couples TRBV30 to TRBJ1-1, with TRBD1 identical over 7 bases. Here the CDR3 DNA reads TGTGCCTGGAGTGTACCCCCGACAGGGCGCACTGAAGCTTTCTTT. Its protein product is CAWSVPPTGRTEAFF.